This TCR beta chain appears in the sequencing data of a study of T cell repertoires in cytomegalovirus infection. TCRdb re-called the reads through MiXCR, storing one row per CDR3 protein. The sample includes approximately 500,000 distinct CDR3 sequences, approximately 10% of them seen just once. CDR3 length: 14 residues. Trimming took off 8 bases at V and 2 bases at J, with 13 bases between the two ends. The germline V gene encodes CDR1 SGHTA and CDR2 FQGNSA. This clonotype was counted at least ten times. Sample: PBMCs. The TCR comes from a human donor in good health (CMV status not recorded). Some clones in this sample may be carry-over from other donors' samples. This chain connects TRBV7-2 to TRBJ1-5; D remains unclear. The CDR3 protein is CASGGFSGNQPQHF. In DNA, the CDR3 is TGTGCCAGCGGAGGGTTCTCAGGCAATCAGCCCCAGCATTTT. Based on the CDR3 plus reference TRBV7-2 and TRBJ1-5, the full variable domain is GAGVSQSPSNKVTEKGKDVELRCDPISGHTALYWYRQSLGQGLEFLIYFQGNSAPDKSGLPSDRFSAERTGGSVSTLTIQRTQQEDSAVYLCASGGFSGNQPQHFGDGTRLSIL.